This T cell receptor beta chain was profiled in a study of T cells in Graves' hyperthyroidism and ophthalmopathy (dated by TCRdb to the late 2010s). Regarding the research as a whole: Peripheral blood samples were taken at the time of initial diagnosis, prior to any treatment. A discovery cohort of about a hundred patients, 43 with Graves' ophthalmopathy and about 58 with stable Graves' hyperthyroidism, was used to find distinguishing TCR V-J signatures. Following sampling, methimazole starting at 30 mg daily was given to hyperthyroidism patients, and high-dose intravenous methylprednisolone was given to ophthalmopathy patients. In addition, the study compared T-cell repertoires in thyroid tissue and in blood from roughly 6 Graves' hyperthyroidism patients. According to the paper, TCR Vbeta CDR3 sequencing was carried out on about 140 peripheral blood samples, which came from more than 40 ophthalmopathy, approximately 78 hyperthyroidism and about 17 progressor patients. The approximately 98 discovery patients were randomly divided into training and test sets at a 7:3 ratio. Whether ophthalmopathy could be predicted prospectively was tested in an independent validation cohort made up of under 20 hyperthyroidism patients plus 17 patients who later progressed to ophthalmopathy. Study-level results and caveats: A 13 V-J signature model separated ophthalmopathy from stable hyperthyroidism, with about 90% sensitivity and 81.08% specificity in cross-validation and 80%/75% in testing. Blood samples also contained most of the expanded thyroid clonotypes (frequency above 0.001), which suggests that blood repertoires may reflect thyroid immune responses. No statistical method was used to set the sample size in advance, and investigators knew the group allocation. During validation, the model predicted progression to ophthalmopathy a median of roughly six months ahead of onset, with approximately 71% sensitivity and 72% to 85% specificity.

There are 15 amino acids in the CDR3, from cysteine to phenylalanine inclusive. CDR1 and CDR2 were assigned from the germline V gene (reference sequence) as SGHAT and FQDESV. Ophthalmopathy patients had moderately to severely active disease, Clinical Activity Score of at least 3, NOSPECS grade of at least 4, and duration under 3 months. Exclusion was applied to patients with uncontrolled infections, other autoimmune diseases, pregnancy or lactation. Diagnoses were established on the basis of clinical symptoms, serum thyroxine and TRAb, thyroid ultrasound, and orbital computed tomography. Ficoll-Paque density gradient centrifugation was used to isolate PBMCs from under 11 ml of fresh peripheral blood. Trizol reagent was used to extract total RNA, and RNA quality was then checked on an Agilent 2100 Bioanalyzer. As regards this clonotype: Its cognate antigen has yet to be identified. The limits of the CDR3 on the DNA are not certain, so only TCRdb's listed CDR3 is given.

The TCR beta CDR3 regions were amplified from the RNA transcripts. The first round of RT-PCR for the TCR CDR3 was performed with the HTBI primer set and the Qiagen OneStep RT-PCR kit. The libraries were constructed in a second round of multiplex PCR and then size-selected and purified. Sequencing of the libraries was done on an Illumina HiSeq2000 using paired-end 100 bp reads. Regarding the original processing steps: SOAPnuke was used to process the raw data, throwing out any read that contained adapters or uncalled bases, had a mean Phred below 15, or lacked an exact constant-primer or identifier match. COPE v1.2.5 was used to merge high-quality paired reads, and clonotypes were defined as unique nucleotide sequences. MiTCR v1.1 was used to align the clonotypes against IMGT TRBV, TRBD and TRBJ reference segments. Analysis was restricted to V-J combinations with a frequency above 0.0001, which covered 99% to 99.2% of repertoires. The TCS score was defined as F50 (clonal expansion) divided by E x V (chaos), with BLOSUM62-based TCRdist calculated between CDR3 peptides within each V-J. Welch's t-statistics and random forest reduced 450 to 600 V-J features to fewer than 15, which were used in a naive Bayes classifier (R e1071). TCRdb reran the public reads through fastp at Q25 and MiXCR, keeping productive beta chains. Rows with a matching CDR3 protein are joined into one entry that keeps the most common DNA and genes. The V and J calls follow TCRdb's processing rather than the paper's. Counted in this sample were around 570,000 distinct CDR3 sequences; about 20% of them appeared once. The biggest ten clones account for approximately 50% of the sample.

This sequence was found in a man aged 35 to 55 with Graves' ophthalmopathy. The rearranged chain carries TRBV11-1 and TRBJ2-4; the DNA was not compared with TRBD1, the D call given in the table. The specimen was blood. The CDR3 protein sequence reads: CASSVGTGAKNIQHF.